The rows below give T cell receptor beta chains drawn from one sample of a study of shared clonotypes between healthy human individuals. The method was immunoSEQ multiplex PCR; TCRdb's version includes in-frame clones alone and lacks a portion of them. In the table there are hundreds of thousands of clones, more than 70% of which are singletons. Specimen: memory CD4+ T cells sorted from blood. Receptors were obtained from a woman aged 25 to 45 in good health. Both conserved end residues are part of each CDR3. The order of the fields is D gene, V gene, clone size, J gene, CDR3 protein, CDR3 DNA. The D gene is left open where the match is weak. Clone size is given for some rows only: seen once, a few or many times, or a class if the clone is expanded.

TRBD1	TRBV19	-	TRBJ2-7	CASSDRDRVYEQYF	TGTGCCAGTAGTGACCGGGACAGGGTCTACGAGCAGTACTTC
-	TRBV7-9	few	TRBJ2-2	CASSLDAGNTGELFF	TGTGCCAGCAGCTTAGATGCGGGTAACACCGGGGAGCTGTTTTTT
-	TRBV28	few	TRBJ2-7	CASRLGAGLGYEQYF	TGTGCCAGCAGGCTGGGGGCAGGGCTAGGCTACGAGCAGTACTTC
-	TRBV7-9	once	TRBJ2-6	CASSLRVSGANVLTF	TGTGCCAGCAGCTTAAGGGTTTCTGGGGCCAACGTCCTGACTTTC
TRBD2	TRBV29-1	-	TRBJ2-1	CSVERTSGNEQFF	TGCAGCGTTGAACGGACTAGCGGCAATGAGCAGTTCTTC
-	TRBV14	once	TRBJ2-1	CASSQLVYRGPYNEQFF	TGTGCCAGCAGCCAACTAGTATACAGAGGTCCCTACAATGAGCAGTTCTTC
-	TRBV27	once	TRBJ2-1	CASSPGADRSYNEQFF	TGTGCCAGCAGTCCCGGGGCAGACAGGTCCTACAATGAGCAGTTCTTC
TRBD2	TRBV5-4	few	TRBJ2-1	CASSSGGLANYNEQFF	TGTGCCAGCAGCTCCGGGGGACTAGCGAATTACAATGAGCAGTTCTTC
TRBD1	TRBV2	-	TRBJ2-2	CASSEDRTYTGELFF	TGTGCCAGCAGTGAGGACAGGACCTACACCGGGGAGCTGTTTTTT
TRBD2	TRBV10-3	-	TRBJ2-1	CAISELWTSGSRNEQFF	TGTGCCATCAGTGAGCTGTGGACTAGCGGGAGTCGTAATGAGCAGTTCTTC
TRBD2	TRBV5-1	few	TRBJ2-7	CASSLEGTSRYEQYF	TGCGCCAGCAGCTTGGAGGGGACTAGCCGGTACGAGCAGTACTTC
-	TRBV5-8	-	TRBJ2-1	CASRNRLINEQFF	TGTGCCAGCAGAAACCGATTGATTAATGAGCAGTTCTTC
TRBD1	TRBV6-5	-	TRBJ2-7	CASGMTGGLAYEQYF	TGTGCCAGCGGAATGACAGGGGGGCTGGCCTACGAGCAGTACTTC
-	TRBV10-3	-	TRBJ2-5	CAITPGHSQETQYF	TGTGCCATCACCCCGGGACACAGCCAAGAGACCCAGTACTTC
-	TRBV5-6	-	TRBJ2-3	CASSWQGTDTQYF	TGTGCCAGCAGCTGGCAGGGCACAGATACGCAGTATTTT
-	TRBV28	-	TRBJ1-3	CASSLLGHRNTIYF	TGTGCCAGCAGTTTGCTGGGCCACCGAAACACCATATATTTT